One sample yielded the 17 T cell receptor beta chains listed below, sequenced in a study of blood T cells in healthy people across ages. It was with a sample-barcoded 5' primer and a J-beta primer mix that a second PCR of roughly 7 to 12 cycles was run. TCRdb used MiXCR to reprocess the 5' RACE reads, holding one entry per CDR3 protein. This sample carries 1.5 million to 2 million distinct CDR3 sequences, roughly two fifths of them seen once, and the ten largest clones take about 23%. Sequenced input: blood. The receptors stem from a human donor in good health.

The J gene is TRBJ2-5, the V gene TRBV11-2, with TRBD2 matching over 9 bases. V was clipped by 2 bases and J by 4 bases; unmatched bases: 8. This CDR3 has 16 amino acids. CDR1 and CDR2 (germline): SGHAT, FQNNGV. The DNA for the CDR3 is TGTGCCAGCAGCTTACCCGAGGGTAGCGGGGGAGAGACCCAGTACTTC. Residues: CASSLPEGSGGETQYF. Supplemented by reference TRBV11-2 and TRBJ2-5, the full variable domain reads EAGVAQSPRYKIIEKRQSVAFWCNPISGHATLYWYQQILGQGPKLLIQFQNNGVVDDSQLPKDRFSAERLKGVDSTLKIQPAKLEDSAVYLCASSLPEGSGGETQYFGPGTRLLVL.

The chain carries TRBV20-1 and TRBJ2-5, with D uncertain. Germline values: CDR1 DFQATT, CDR2 SNEGSKA (reference sequence). Trimming removed 4 bases at V and 2 bases at J, with 14 bases between. The CDR3 is 14 amino acids. The CDR3 bases are TGCAGTGCTAAGGCGTTAGGCGGTCAAGAGACCCAGTACTTC. It yields the protein CSAKALGGQETQYF.

Concerning this clonotype: Possible read error: a much larger clone is one base away. The V gene is TRBV20-1, the J gene TRBJ1-2; weak D call: TRBD1 (6 bases). In germline, CDR1 is DFQATT, CDR2 SNEGSKA (reference sequence). The CDR3 extends over 15 amino acids. The CDR3 here is CSARDSTGKNYDYTF. CDR3 coding DNA: TGCAGTGCTAGAGATTCCACAGGGAAGAACTATGACTACACCTTC.

In this sample, this clonotype turned up a few times. The gene calls are TRBV7-2 and TRBJ2-4; TRBD1 matches 7 bases. V shed 2 bases and J 4 bases; nucleotides not matched to a gene: 2. Per the germline V gene, CDR1 is SGHTA and CDR2 is FQGNSA. This CDR3 has 14 amino acids. CDR3 protein: CASSLIRGKNIQYF. DNA of the CDR3: TGTGCCAGCAGCTTAATCAGGGGGAAAAACATTCAGTACTTC.

J is TRBJ2-7 and V is TRBV5-4; 7 bases fit TRBD1. Germline CDR1 reads SGHNT; CDR2 reads YYREEE (reference sequence). The CDR3 runs 14 residues. V was clipped by 4 bases and J by 2 bases; unmatched bases: 6. The CDR3 loop is CASSNQDRTYEQYF. The CDR3 nucleotides are TGTGCCAGCAGCAACCAGGACAGGACCTACGAGCAGTACTTC.

The sample holds a few counts of this clonotype. CDR3 DNA: TGCGCCAGCAGCCAAGGGAATGATTGGGGTACGCAGTATTTT. Translating it yields CASSQGNDWGTQYF. The chain couples TRBV4-3 to TRBJ2-3; D is unresolved. The CDR3 loop spans 14 amino acids. The germline gives CDR1 LGHNA, CDR2 YSLEER. The V end lost 1 base, the J end lost 8 bases, and 13 bases lay between the germline ends.

The chain recombines TRBV12-3 or TRBV12-4 with TRBJ1-1, with D unclear. The CDR3 runs 13 residues. V was cut by 6 bases and J by 1 base, with 9 bases left in between. The CDR3: CASRINRNTEAFF. The CDR3 bases are TGTGCCAGCAGAATAAACAGGAACACTGAAGCTTTCTTT.

This sequence joins TRBV7-3 and TRBJ2-3; the match to TRBD1 covers 7 bases. The CDR3 consists of 15 residues. Germline assignment: CDR1 SGHTA and CDR2 FQGTGA. J gave up 6 bases and V 5 bases, and 11 bases lay outside the gene matches. CDR3 bases: TGTGCCAGCAGCCTCGCGCCGACAGGGTTGGATACGCAGTATTTT. Its translation is CASSLAPTGLDTQYF.

This clonotype has a count of ten or more. This chain links TRBV7-2 with TRBJ2-7; D is perhaps TRBD1 or TRBD2 (5 bases each). V shed 5 bases and J shed 0 bases, with 11 bases lying between them. Germline CDR1 is SGHTA and CDR2 is FQGNSA. The CDR3 totals 14 residues. The CDR3, as DNA: TGTGCCAGCAGCCAGGGACGCAACTCCTACGAGCAGTACTTC. Translated, it gives CASSQGRNSYEQYF.

V gene TRBV7-2 combines with J gene TRBJ1-2; TRBD1 agrees at 7 bases. Per germline, CDR1 SGHTA and CDR2 FQGNSA. Germline trimming cut 1 base from V and 8 bases from J; bases unmatched to any gene: 7. The CDR3 totals 14 residues. CDR3 region: CASSLDQGVGGYTF. CDR3 coding DNA: TGTGCCAGCAGCTTAGATCAGGGGGTGGGCGGCTACACCTTC.

The chain uses TRBV29-1 and TRBJ2-4; 7 bases match TRBD1. The last part of the DNA fits TRBJ2-5 better; the J call may be wrong. Germline CDR1 SQVTM, CDR2 ANQGSEA. CDR3 length: 13 amino acids. CDR3 bases: TGCAGCGTCCCGGGACAGAGCCAAGAGACCCAGTACTTC. Protein product: CSVPGQSQETQYF.

Turning to this clonotype: A read error may explain this, as a much larger clone is one base away. The chain carries TRBV13 and TRBJ2-1; 8 bases are a match to TRBD1. Unmatched junction bases numbered 9, after V lost 1 base and J lost 10 bases. The CDR3 is made up of 15 amino acids. Germline assignment: CDR1 PRHDT and CDR2 FYEKMQ (reference sequence). The CDR3 DNA follows: TGTGCCAGCAGCTTAGAAGGCAGGGGGCTAACCGAGCAGTTCTTC. Translated, it gives CASSLEGRGLTEQFF. Based on the CDR3 plus reference TRBV13 and TRBJ2-1, the full variable domain is AAGVIQSPRHLIKEKRETATLKCYPIPRHDTVYWYQQGPGQDPQFLISFYEKMQSDKGSIPDRFSAQQFSDYHSELNMSSLELGDSALYFCASSLEGRGLTEQFFGPGTRLTVL.

The DNA of the CDR3 is TGTGCCAGCAGTTACTCGCTCGGAGGGGATTCACCCCTCCACTTT. Translation gives CASSYSLGGDSPLHF. This sequence joins TRBV6-5 and TRBJ1-6, with D maybe TRBD1 (5 bases). This CDR3 comprises 15 residues. V lost 0 bases and J lost 8, with 11 bases in between. Looked up from germline, CDR1 is MNHEY and CDR2 is SVGAGI.

The chain has TRBV5-8 and TRBJ2-4; 16 bases map to TRBD2. The J call is uncertain, as TRBJ2-5 better fits the DNA end. Germline loops: CDR1 SGHTS, CDR2 YDEGEE. This CDR3 region has 18 residues. CDR3 nucleotide sequence: TGTGCCAGCAGCCGGGTAGGGACTAGCGGGGGGGCCCAAGAGACCCAGTACTTC. Amino acid sequence: CASSRVGTSGGAQETQYF.

The CDR3 DNA follows: TGTGCCAGCAACCCCAGTGTCACAAATGAAAAACTGTTTTTT. Its protein is CASNPSVTNEKLFF. The chain carries TRBV6-6 and TRBJ1-4; D is unresolved. The germline CDR1 and CDR2 sequences are MNHNY and SVGAGI (reference sequence). CDR3 length: 14 amino acids. Trimming shortened V by 7 bases and J by 5 bases, and 14 bases separated the two germline ends.

This chain links TRBV10-3 with TRBJ2-7, with 10 bases lining up with TRBD2. This CDR3 has 13 amino acids. With 6 bases clipped from V and 2 bases from J, the junction kept 1 base outside the gene matches. Per the germline V gene, CDR1 is ENHRY and CDR2 is SYGVKD. The CDR3 reads CAIRSGGAYEQYF. The CDR3 DNA sequence: TGTGCCATCAGAAGCGGGGGGGCCTACGAGCAGTACTTC.

The chain employs TRBV2 and TRBJ1-2; D ambiguous. There are 14 residues in the CDR3. Trimming pared 6 bases from V and 6 bases from J, leaving 17 bases between. Germline V CDR1 and CDR2: SNHLY, FYNNEI. CDR3 DNA sequence: TGTGCCAGCAGGGCAACTGGTGGTTCTGATGGCTACACCTTC. Translating it yields CASRATGGSDGYTF.